Sequencing of this T cell receptor (beta chain) was carried out in a study of cytomegalovirus exposure and HLA in healthy donors. Primers: 60 Vbeta forward and 13 Jbeta reverse. Clones were sequenced by immunoSEQ multiplex PCR, and TCRdb holds only the in-frame ones, with some missing. Of about 120,000 clones in the sample, roughly 82% were seen once. This CDR3 has 15 amino acids. V shed 7 bases, J shed 8 bases, and the junction held 14 bases outside the gene matches. Germline lookup yields CDR1 LNHDA and CDR2 SQIVND (reference sequence). Sequenced material: PBMCs. The rearrangement links TRBV19 to TRBJ2-1; TRBD2 aligns across 7 bases. This receptor was obtained from a woman in her thirties or forties in good health and CMV-seropositive. The CDR3 region has the DNA TGTGCCAGTACTCTGAGCGGGGTCCGCCGCGATGAGCAGTTCTTC. Encoded protein: CASTLSGVRRDEQFF.